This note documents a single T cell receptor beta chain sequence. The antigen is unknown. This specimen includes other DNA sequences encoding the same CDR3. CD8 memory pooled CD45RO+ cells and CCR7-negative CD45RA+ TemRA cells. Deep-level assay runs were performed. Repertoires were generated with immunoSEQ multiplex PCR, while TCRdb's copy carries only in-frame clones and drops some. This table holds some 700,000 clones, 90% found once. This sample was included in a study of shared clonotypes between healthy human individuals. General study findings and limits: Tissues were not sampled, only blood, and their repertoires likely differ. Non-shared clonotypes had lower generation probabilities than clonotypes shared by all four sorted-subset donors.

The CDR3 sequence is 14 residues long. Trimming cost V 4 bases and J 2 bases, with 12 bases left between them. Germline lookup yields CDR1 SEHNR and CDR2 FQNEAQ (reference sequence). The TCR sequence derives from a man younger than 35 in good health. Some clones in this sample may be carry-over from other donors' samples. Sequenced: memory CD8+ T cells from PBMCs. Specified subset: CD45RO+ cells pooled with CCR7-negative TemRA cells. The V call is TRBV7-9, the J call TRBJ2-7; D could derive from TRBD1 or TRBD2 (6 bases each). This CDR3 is CASSSSRGPYEQYF. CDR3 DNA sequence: TGTGCCAGCAGCTCATCCCGGGGGCCCTACGAGCAGTACTTC.